The entry below describes one T cell receptor beta chain. Its antigen is undetermined. The junction had 6 bases not matched to a gene; V was cut back by 3 bases and J by 0 bases. Germline V CDR1 and CDR2: SGHRS, YFSETQ. This CDR3 spans 16 amino acids. This record comes from a study of T cell responses to AZD1222 COVID-19 vaccine. Study results and caveats: At study baseline, merely more than 5 AZD1222 recipients were seropositive. Spike-spanning, vaccine-associated CD4 TCRs were dominant at 160-218 and 743-854. In the spike-specific TCR repertoire, nearly half reportedly target unmutated variant regions. Donors in the cohort were predominantly white British and more often female, and clonal diversity was possibly underestimated.

Repertoires were generated with immunoSEQ multiplex PCR, while TCRdb's copy carries only in-frame clones and drops some. This table holds about 88,000 clones, about 90% found once. The specimen comprised peripheral blood, sampled on day 0 of AZD1222 vaccination. This chain links TRBV5-1 with TRBJ2-1, with 7 bases lining up with TRBD2. The receptor was derived from an adult in good health. The CDR3, as DNA: TGCGCCAGCAGCTCGCCACTAGCGACCTCCTACAATGAGCAGTTCTTC. Its protein product is CASSSPLATSYNEQFF.